The 16 T cell receptor beta chains listed next were all sequenced from one sample in a study of shared clonotypes between healthy human individuals. Produced via immunoSEQ multiplex PCR; TCRdb's table is partial and in-frame only. The table lists under 1,100,000 clones, about four fifths of them singletons, with 0.5% to 0.65% in the top ten. Input material: memory CD4+ T cells from PBMCs. The subset: CD45RA-negative fraction. The receptors originated from a man younger than 35 in good health. Some clones in this sample may be carry-over from other donors' samples.

In its sample, this clone was seen many times. The same CDR3 can be traced to other DNA sequences in this sample. V gene TRBV2 combines with J gene TRBJ2-2; D ambiguous. Trimming took 0 bases from V and 4 from J, leaving 0 bases between them. The CDR3 totals 12 residues. Germline lookup yields CDR1 SNHLY and CDR2 FYNNEI. CDR3 amino acids: CASSEATGELFF. CDR3 DNA: TGTGCCAGCAGTGAAGCCACCGGGGAGCTGTTTTTT.

This clone occurred once. The chain recombines TRBV28 with TRBJ1-2; D is unclear. The V gene's germline CDR1 is MDHEN and CDR2 SYDVKM. Trimming took 5 bases from V and 2 from J, leaving 9 bases between them. The CDR3 is made up of 13 amino acids. The CDR3 is CASSVSGNYGYTF. The CDR3 nucleotides are TGTGCCAGCAGTGTATCGGGGAACTATGGCTACACCTTC.

This chain connects TRBV5-1 to TRBJ1-1; no clear D. V shed 4 bases and J shed 3 bases, with 13 bases lying between them. CDR1 SGHRS and CDR2 YFSETQ come from the germline V gene. CDR3 size: 14 residues. CDR3 DNA sequence: TGCGCCAGCAGCCCCCTAAGGCAGCACACTGAAGCTTTCTTT. It specifies CASSPLRQHTEAFF.

This clone has more than one count but fewer than ten. The rearrangement uses TRBV2 and TRBJ1-2, with 7 bases that match TRBD1. Germline CDR1 is SNHLY and CDR2 is FYNNEI. The V segment lost 8 bases and the J segment 8 bases; nucleotides outside the gene matches: 17. The CDR3 is made up of 15 amino acids. As DNA, the CDR3 is TGTGCCAGCTTGTGGGGGACAGCCTCCACTGAGGGCTACACCTTC. It codes for CASLWGTASTEGYTF.

The chain combines TRBV28 with TRBJ1-5; D call uncertain. Trimming removed 4 bases at V and 9 bases at J, with 19 bases between. This CDR3 is built from 15 residues. Germline CDR1 reads MDHEN; CDR2 reads SYDVKM. The CDR3 region has the DNA TGTGCCAGCAGTTCCTACCGGGCAGGTTCTGGGCCCCAGCATTTT. Its protein product is CASSSYRAGSGPQHF.

This chain connects TRBV28 to TRBJ2-1; 10 bases match TRBD1. Germline V gene lookup returns CDR1 MDHEN and CDR2 SYDVKM. Germline trimming cut 6 bases from V and 6 bases from J; bases unmatched to any gene: 8. This CDR3 is built from 15 residues. For the CDR3, the DNA is TGTGCCAGCAGCCGACCGGGACAGGGGCGCAATGAGCAGTTCTTC. As protein: CASSRPGQGRNEQFF.

The J gene is TRBJ2-3, the V gene TRBV12-5, with D possibly matching TRBD2 (5 bases). V shed 3 bases and J shed 3 bases, with 16 bases lying between them. From germline, CDR1 is LGHNT and CDR2 FRNRAP. The CDR3 length is 16 residues. The CDR3 sequence is CASGFVLGGPTDTQYF. CDR3 bases: TGTGCTAGTGGTTTTGTGCTTGGCGGGCCAACAGATACGCAGTATTTT. Full variable domain (outside the CDR3, taken from reference TRBV12-5 and TRBJ2-3): DARVTQTPRHKVTEMGQEVTMRCQPILGHNTVFWYRQTMMQGLELLAYFRNRAPLDDSGMPKDRFSAEMPDATLATLKIQPSEPRDSAVYFCASGFVLGGPTDTQYFGPGTRLTVL.

This clone was seen many times. The sample carries other DNA sequences with the same CDR3. The rearrangement joins TRBV18 to TRBJ2-7; 11 nucleotides line up with TRBD1. V lost 0 bases to trimming and J lost 3 bases; unmatched junction nucleotides: 7. The CDR3 is 17 residues long. Germline V lookup: CDR1 KGHSH, CDR2 LQKENI. CDR3 residues: CASSPPALDRGLYEQYF. CDR3 nucleotides: TGTGCCAGCTCACCACCTGCTTTGGACAGGGGGCTCTACGAGCAGTACTTC.

The V gene is TRBV5-1, the J gene TRBJ2-7; D is perhaps TRBD1 or TRBD2 (5 bases each). The CDR3 length is 15 residues. Germline V gene sequence: CDR1 SGHRS, CDR2 YFSETQ. V lost 3 bases to trimming and J lost 1 base, with 14 bases between them. The CDR3 is CASSSPYRRSYEQYF. The CDR3 coding sequence is TGCGCCAGCAGCTCACCCTACAGGAGGTCCTACGAGCAGTACTTC.

The V call is TRBV18, the J call TRBJ2-5; D possibly corresponds to TRBD2 (6 bases). V gave up 5 bases and J gave up 5 bases, with 21 bases separating them. The CDR3 spans 16 residues. Germline V gives CDR1 KGHSH, CDR2 LQKENI. As DNA, the CDR3 is TGTGCCAGCTCATCTCGACAGTTATCCGCGGGGGAGACCCAGTACTTC. Translating it yields CASSSRQLSAGETQYF.

The sample holds one count of this clone. The V call is TRBV10-3, the J call TRBJ1-3, with D perhaps TRBD1 (6 bases). V was pared by 11 bases and J by 3 bases, with 14 bases between. This CDR3 is built from 13 residues. Per the germline V gene, CDR1 is ENHRY and CDR2 is SYGVKD. The CDR3 here is CALKGGNGNTIYF. For the CDR3, the DNA is TGTGCCTTAAAGGGGGGCAATGGAAACACCATATATTTT.

This clone was observed a handful of times. This chain joins TRBV28 and TRBJ2-7; 9 bases map to TRBD1. The germline V gene has CDR1 MDHEN and CDR2 SYDVKM. V lost 5 bases to trimming and J lost 1 base; unmatched junction nucleotides: 3. There are 14 residues in the CDR3. The CDR3 nucleotides are TGTGCCAGCAGTAGGACAGGGGTTTCCTACGAGCAGTACTTC. Protein product: CASSRTGVSYEQYF.

This clone occurred a few times. V gene TRBV11-1 combines with J gene TRBJ2-2, with D tentatively TRBD2 (5 bases). The CDR3 is 15 amino acids. Germline V gene data show CDR1 as SGHAT and CDR2 as FQDESV (reference sequence). Trimming took 3 bases from V and 3 from J, leaving 11 bases between them. CDR3 in amino acids: CASSFRGRDTGELFF. CDR3 sequence (DNA): TGTGCCAGCAGCTTTCGGGGAAGGGACACCGGGGAGCTGTTTTTT.

This sequence joins TRBV5-4 and TRBJ1-1; D unresolved. The germline CDR1 and CDR2 sequences are SGHNT and YYREEE (reference sequence). Trimming removed 1 base from V and 4 bases from J, with 26 bases in between. This CDR3 has 19 residues. CDR3 in amino acids: CASSLFRGSWEGASTEAFF. In nucleotides, the CDR3 is TGTGCCAGCAGCTTGTTCCGTGGGTCGTGGGAAGGCGCGAGCACTGAAGCTTTCTTT.

This clone appeared many times. The J gene is TRBJ1-1, the V gene TRBV19, with 8 positions matching TRBD1. Trimming took 7 bases from V and 0 from J; bases not matched to a gene: 16. CDR3 length equals 18 residues. CDR1 and CDR2 (germline): LNHDA, SQIVND (reference sequence). CDR3 sequence reads: CASTLLGLQGGMNTEAFF. The CDR3 DNA is TGTGCCAGTACCCTCTTGGGCTTACAGGGGGGGATGAACACTGAAGCTTTCTTT.

This chain links TRBV19 with TRBJ2-2, with D perhaps matching TRBD1 (5 bases). Trimming pared 1 base from V and 6 bases from J, leaving 9 bases between. The CDR3 runs 14 residues. Germline CDR1 and CDR2: LNHDA and SQIVND (reference sequence). The CDR3 coding sequence is TGTGCCAGTAGTATAGCTAGGGGTCCCGGGGAGCTGTTTTTT. Protein sequence: CASSIARGPGELFF.